This record looks at one T cell receptor beta chain sequence and its context. Its recognized antigen is unknown. There are no base qualities to consult, and no much larger clone falls within one base. The data are from a study of OX40 agonist ivuxolimab in advanced cancers. In terms of the full investigation: Ivuxolimab was an agonistic, fully human IgG2 monoclonal antibody directed against OX40 (CD134), a costimulatory receptor. Intravenous ivuxolimab was administered to patients every 2 weeks at six dose levels: 0.01, 0.1, 0.3, 1.5, 3 and 10 mg/kg. Among the approximately 50 dose-escalation patients, 19 had hepatocellular carcinoma, approximately 15 melanoma, 9 renal cell carcinoma and 9 head and neck cancer. A male proportion of 82.7% and a mean age of approximately 55 years, ranging from roughly 23 to 90, were recorded for the dose-escalation cohort. Prior anti-PD-1, anti-PD-L1 or anti-CTLA-4 therapy was permitted, and about two fifths of dose-escalation patients had received checkpoint inhibitors. Partial responses occurred in three dose-escalation patients: two with cutaneous melanoma and one with hepatocellular carcinoma. The point of sequencing TCRbeta in the periphery was to test whether ivuxolimab changed TCR sequence diversity and drove clonal T-cell expansion. The paper covers the monotherapy dose-escalation part of the phase I ivuxolimab trial, which included N ≈ 57 patients. The study at large found these results: Low levels of normalized T-cell clonal expansion were also shown by some nonresponding patients. In the 0.1-3.0 mg/kg groups, partial responders had among the lowest normalized peripheral clonal expansion, particularly in CD8+ T cells. After ivuxolimab, CD8+ T cells had more expanded clones than CD4+ T cells on average. Which antigens the clonally expanded peripheral T cells were specific for was not determined. At doses from 0.1 to 3.0 mg/kg, clonal expansion was seen in both CD4+ and CD8+ blood T cells between baseline and week 6.

For sequencing of the TCRbeta CDR3 region, genomic DNA was extracted from the sorted cells. The immunoSEQ Assay was used for sequencing of TCRbeta CDR3 regions. TCRdb limited this immuneACCESS table to in-frame rearrangements with V and J called. A share of clones is missing; checked studies link under half to unresolved V genes, and the rest is unexplained. For this sample the table gives about 77,000 clones, of which about nine tenths were detected only once. Over 2.5% of the sample is held by the ten biggest clonotypes. The germline V gene encodes CDR1 MDHEN and CDR2 SYDVKM. At the junction V is shortened by 5 bases and J by 1 base; bases outside the gene matches: 9. The CDR3 sequence holds 17 residues, the cysteine and phenylalanine included. The read is trimmed to its CDR3 DNA, 51 bases read in frame from base 1. Patients with a history of autoimmune disease or receiving systemic immunosuppression were excluded from the trial. Peripheral blood for TCR sequencing was collected from all dose cohorts at baseline, on cycle 4 day 1, and on cycle 7 day 1. The samples were drawn from a first-in-human, open-label, multicenter phase I dose-escalation trial of ivuxolimab. The trial enrolled adults with locally advanced or metastatic head and neck squamous cell, hepatocellular, melanoma or renal cell carcinoma. Before TCR sequencing, CD4+ and CD8+ T cells were separately sorted from peripheral blood.

The TCR sequence derives from an adult with an advanced solid tumor such as melanoma, head and neck, liver or kidney cancer. The V and J genes are TRBV28 and TRBJ2-2, with 8 central nucleotides matching TRBD1. This sample comprised CD4+ or CD8+ T cells sorted from blood, obtained in a trial of the OX40 agonist ivuxolimab. The sequence in DNA is TGTGCCAGCAGTCCTTACCCAGGACAGGGGAACACCGGGGAGCTGTTTTTT. This translates into CASSPYPGQGNTGELFF. Extended through the reference TRBV28 and TRBJ2-2 proteins, this CDR3 yields the full variable domain: DVKVTQSSRYLVKRTGEKVFLECVQDMDHENMFWYRQDPGLGLRLIYFSYDVKMKEKGDIPEGYSVSREKKERFSLILESASTNQTSMYLCASSPYPGQGNTGELFFGEGSRLTVL.